This T cell receptor (beta chain) emerged from a study of blood T cell repertoires in COVID-19. Germline trimming cut 3 bases from V and 4 bases from J; bases unmatched to any gene: 8. CDR3 size: 15 residues. Germline V gene lookup returns CDR1 LNHDA and CDR2 SQIVND (reference sequence). The protocol was immunoSEQ multiplex PCR, while the TCRdb copy is restricted to in-frame clones and leaves out a portion. In the table there are a few hundred thousand clones, roughly 80% of which are singletons. This sequence joins TRBV19 and TRBJ1-2, with 7 positions matching TRBD1. The specimen sequenced was peripheral blood. The source of this sequence is a woman aged 18 to 35 with acute or convalescent COVID-19. The CDR3 DNA reads as TGTGCCAGTAGTATCGTCCCGGGACAGTTCTATGGCTACACCTTC. Protein product: CASSIVPGQFYGYTF.